What follows are 4 T cell receptor beta chains derived from one specimen sequenced in a study of CD8+ T cells in alopecia areata. In each case, RNA was isolated and then reverse transcribed into cDNA as the sequencing template. Repertoires were generated with immunoSEQ multiplex PCR, while TCRdb's copy carries only in-frame clones and drops some. The table shows hundreds of thousands of clones, with less than 80% occurring only once. The source material was CD4+ T cells sorted from blood, sampled at week 0. These TCRs come from a human donor with alopecia areata.

This chain joins TRBV4-1 and TRBJ2-1, with D maybe TRBD2 (6 bases). V lost 0 bases and J lost 10, with 10 bases in between. Germline CDR1 is MGHRA and CDR2 is YSYEKL. The CDR3 is 13 amino acids. The CDR3 sequence: CASSQDRGGEQFF. The CDR3 coding sequence is TGCGCCAGCAGCCAAGATCGGGGAGGCGAGCAGTTCTTC.

The rearrangement joins TRBV9 to TRBJ2-5; TRBD2 matches at 8 bases. V dropped 0 bases and J dropped 4; count of bases not matched to a gene: 2. The CDR3 is made up of 14 amino acids. The germline CDR1 and CDR2 sequences are SGDLS and YYNGEE. The CDR3 protein is CASSVAGLGETQYF. The CDR3 nucleotides read TGTGCCAGCAGCGTAGCGGGACTAGGAGAGACCCAGTACTTC.

A few counts support this clone. The chain couples TRBV19 to TRBJ2-1; the match to TRBD1 covers 10 bases. Germline CDR1 and CDR2: LNHDA and SQIVND (reference sequence). There are 15 residues in the CDR3. Trimming removed 6 bases from V and 2 bases from J; junction bases left unmatched: 4. CDR3 in DNA: TGTGCCAGTAGGGGACAGGGGAAAGCCTACAATGAGCAGTTCTTC. Translating it yields CASRGQGKAYNEQFF.

V gene TRBV6-5 combines with J gene TRBJ1-6; D is unresolved. Germline V gives CDR1 MNHEY, CDR2 SVGAGI. Trimming took 2 bases from V and 6 from J, leaving 11 bases between them. CDR3 length equals 15 residues. This CDR3 is CASSYGKIANSPLHF. In nucleotides, the CDR3 is TGTGCCAGCAGTTACGGGAAGATAGCTAATTCACCCCTCCACTTT.